Below, 19 T cell receptor beta chains from the same sample are listed, as sequenced in a study of blood T cell repertoires in COVID-19. Method: immunoSEQ multiplex PCR; TCRdb's copy keeps in-frame clones and lacks some. The data show about 190,000 clones, less than 80% seen once. The sequencing sample was made of peripheral blood. Receptors originate from a woman in her fifties or sixties with acute or convalescent COVID-19.

CDR3 nucleotides: TGTGCCAGCAGTTTAACGGCTTCTCGGGTTTACACCTTC. As protein: CASSLTASRVYTF. The chain recombines TRBV27 with TRBJ1-2; D gene unclear. CDR3 length equals 13 residues. V lost 2 bases and J 11 bases, leaving 15 bases between the germline ends. CDR1 is MNHEY, CDR2 SMNVEV, per germline (reference sequence).

In DNA, the CDR3 is TGTGCCAGCAGCTTGGAGGGGGTTCTGAACACTGAAGCTTTCTTT. This codes for CASSLEGVLNTEAFF. The V and J genes are TRBV5-4 and TRBJ1-1; D may be TRBD1 (6 bases). CDR3 size: 15 residues. Germline V gives CDR1 SGHNT, CDR2 YYREEE (reference sequence). Trimming stripped 0 bases from V and 0 bases from J, with 9 bases between.

The chain has TRBV5-1 and TRBJ2-2; maybe TRBD2 (5 bases). V lost 0 bases to trimming and J lost 5 bases, with 11 bases between them. This CDR3 is 15 amino acids long. Looked up from germline, CDR1 is SGHRS and CDR2 is YFSETQ. CDR3 sequence reads: CASSLGTRATGELFF. DNA of the CDR3: TGCGCCAGCAGCTTGGGGACGAGGGCGACCGGGGAGCTGTTTTTT.

The CDR3 nucleotides are TGTGCCAGCAGTCGGCGGGAGGGTTTTAGGAATGAGCAGTTCTTC. Translation: CASSRREGFRNEQFF. The chain combines TRBV28 with TRBJ2-1; 9 positions match TRBD2. The CDR3 runs to 15 residues. V shed 5 bases, J shed 7 bases, and the junction held 9 bases outside the gene matches. Germline values: CDR1 MDHEN, CDR2 SYDVKM.

This clone came up a few times. The chain is built from TRBV11-2 and TRBJ2-7; 10 bases are shared with TRBD2. Germline assignment: CDR1 SGHAT and CDR2 FQNNGV. V was clipped by 1 base and J by 4 bases; unmatched bases: 7. The CDR3 length is 16 residues. The DNA for the CDR3 is TGTGCCAGCAGCTTAGCGGCAACTAGCGGGATATACGAGCAGTACTTC. Translated, it gives CASSLAATSGIYEQYF.

The chain carries TRBV19 and TRBJ2-2; tentative D call: TRBD1 (7 bases). This CDR3 is built from 13 residues. Trimming left V 8 bases short and J 6 bases short, with 13 bases between. In germline, CDR1 is LNHDA, CDR2 SQIVND (reference sequence). The CDR3 coding sequence is TGTGCCAGTCAGGACAGGAGGGCCGGGGAGCTGTTTTTT. It translates to CASQDRRAGELFF.

V and J are TRBV6-5 and TRBJ2-7; 10 bases are a match to TRBD2. CDR3 length: 15 amino acids. The V gene end was trimmed by 6 bases and the J gene end by 3 bases; junction bases not matched to a gene: 8. Per germline, CDR1 MNHEY and CDR2 SVGAGI. As DNA, the CDR3 is TGTGCCAGCAGCGGACGGACTAGCGGACACTACGAGCAGTACTTC. Translation: CASSGRTSGHYEQYF.

The chain carries TRBV11-2 and TRBJ2-7; D call uncertain. The CDR3 sequence is 14 residues long. V lost 1 base and J 2 bases, leaving 9 bases between the germline ends. Per germline, CDR1 SGHAT and CDR2 FQNNGV. The CDR3 is CASSLVTSTYEQYF. The CDR3 DNA is TGTGCCAGCAGCTTAGTTACTTCTACCTACGAGCAGTACTTC.

The V and J genes are TRBV7-6 and TRBJ1-2; 8 nucleotides agree with TRBD1. The trim removed 5 bases at V and 0 bases at J, leaving 5 bases unmatched. Germline V CDR1 and CDR2: SGHVS, FNYEAQ. The CDR3 length is 15 residues. CDR3: CASSRGTGPNYGYTF. CDR3 coding DNA: TGTGCCAGCAGCCGAGGGACAGGACCTAACTATGGCTACACCTTC. The whole variable domain, filled in from reference TRBV7-6 and TRBJ1-2, reads GAGVSQSPRYKVTKRGQDVALRCDPISGHVSLYWYRQALGQGPEFLTYFNYEAQQDKSGLPNDRFSAERPEGSISTLTIQRTEQRDSAMYRCASSRGTGPNYGYTFGSGTRLTVV.

This clone was found many times. The chain uses TRBV10-3 and TRBJ1-2, with D uncertain. The CDR3 consists of 14 residues. Trimming left V 0 bases short and J 2 bases short, with 7 bases between. Germline CDR1 reads ENHRY; CDR2 reads SYGVKD. CDR3 in DNA: TGTGCCATCAGTGAGTCGCCAGTCAACTATGGCTACACCTTC. Its translation is CAISESPVNYGYTF.

The chain uses TRBV7-9 and TRBJ1-3; perhaps TRBD1 as D (6 bases). This CDR3 region has 16 residues. Germline lookup yields CDR1 SEHNR and CDR2 FQNEAQ (reference sequence). Between the trimmed V and J ends, which lost 2 bases and 0 bases, there was a span of 11 bases. The CDR3 DNA reads as TGTGCCAGCAGCTTATTAGGACAGCTCTCTGGAAACACCATATATTTT. As protein: CASSLLGQLSGNTIYF.

The chain is built from TRBV2 and TRBJ1-6; D is undetermined. This CDR3 comprises 15 residues. Trimming took off 7 bases at V and 0 bases at J, with 10 bases between the two ends. Per the germline V gene, CDR1 is SNHLY and CDR2 is FYNNEI. The CDR3 reads CASKLEFSYNSPLHF. CDR3 in DNA: TGTGCCAGCAAGCTGGAGTTCTCCTATAATTCACCCCTCCACTTT. Full variable domain (outside the CDR3, taken from reference TRBV2 and TRBJ1-6): EPEVTQTPSHQVTQMGQEVILRCVPISNHLYFYWYRQILGQKVEFLVSFYNNEISEKSEIFDDQFSVERPDGSNFTLKIRSTKLEDSAMYFCASKLEFSYNSPLHFGNGTRLTVT.

V gene TRBV28 combines with J gene TRBJ1-2, with a possible D match to TRBD1 (5 bases). The V gene's germline CDR1 is MDHEN and CDR2 SYDVKM. The CDR3 extends over 13 amino acids. Between the trimmed V and J ends, which lost 6 bases and 4 bases, there was a span of 12 bases. The CDR3, as DNA: TGTGCCAGCAGCCGTGACAGACGCTATGGCTACACCTTC. Encoded protein: CASSRDRRYGYTF.

The chain carries TRBV3-1 (or the pseudogene TRBV3-2) and TRBJ2-2; 8 bases fit TRBD1. CDR3 size: 15 residues. With 4 bases clipped from V and 7 bases from J, the junction kept 8 bases outside the gene matches. The germline CDR1 and CDR2 sequences are LGHDT and YNNKEL (reference sequence). This chain's CDR3 is CASSRGTGIYGELFF. The CDR3 coding sequence is TGTGCCAGCAGCCGTGGGACAGGAATTTACGGGGAGCTGTTTTTT.

The rearrangement links TRBV27 to TRBJ1-5, with D hard to call. In germline, CDR1 is MNHEY, CDR2 SMNVEV (reference sequence). The CDR3 covers 14 residues. Between the trimmed V and J ends, which lost 6 bases and 6 bases, there was a span of 15 bases. This CDR3 is CASRPGGSPQPQHF. Written as DNA, the CDR3 is TGTGCCAGCAGACCCGGTGGGAGCCCTCAGCCCCAGCATTTT.

This clone was seen more than once but under ten times. This chain connects TRBV5-4 to TRBJ2-7; 8 bases fit TRBD1. V trimming: 5 bases; J trimming: 5 bases; junction bases outside the gene matches: 6. Looked up from germline, CDR1 is SGHNT and CDR2 is YYREEE (reference sequence). This CDR3 contains 13 residues. In DNA, the CDR3 is TGTGCCAGCAGTTTTGACAGGGGCCACGAGCAGTACTTC. This codes for CASSFDRGHEQYF.

This clone appeared a few times. The gene calls are TRBV2 and TRBJ1-6; tentative D call: TRBD1 (5 bases). V was clipped by 8 bases and J by 0 bases, with 11 bases between them. The length of the CDR3 is 15 residues. Germline V lookup: CDR1 SNHLY, CDR2 FYNNEI. DNA of the CDR3: TGTGCCAGCCAGACAGAATACTCCTATAATTCACCCCTCCACTTT. It yields the protein CASQTEYSYNSPLHF.

CDR3 region: CASSSYRATEAFF. The CDR3 DNA sequence: TGTGCCAGCAGTTCATACAGGGCCACTGAAGCTTTCTTT. This sequence joins TRBV12-3 or TRBV12-4 and TRBJ1-1, with D possibly TRBD1 on 6 matching bases. CDR3 length equals 13 residues. V dropped 4 bases and J dropped 4 bases, with 10 bases sitting between them.

The chain is built from TRBV19 and TRBJ2-3; D unclear. Trimming left V 6 bases short and J 4 bases short, with 11 bases between. Germline lookup yields CDR1 LNHDA and CDR2 SQIVND (reference sequence). The length of the CDR3 is 13 residues. The CDR3 sequence is CASSTAAADTQYF. CDR3 coding DNA: TGTGCCAGTAGCACCGCGGCGGCAGATACGCAGTATTTT.